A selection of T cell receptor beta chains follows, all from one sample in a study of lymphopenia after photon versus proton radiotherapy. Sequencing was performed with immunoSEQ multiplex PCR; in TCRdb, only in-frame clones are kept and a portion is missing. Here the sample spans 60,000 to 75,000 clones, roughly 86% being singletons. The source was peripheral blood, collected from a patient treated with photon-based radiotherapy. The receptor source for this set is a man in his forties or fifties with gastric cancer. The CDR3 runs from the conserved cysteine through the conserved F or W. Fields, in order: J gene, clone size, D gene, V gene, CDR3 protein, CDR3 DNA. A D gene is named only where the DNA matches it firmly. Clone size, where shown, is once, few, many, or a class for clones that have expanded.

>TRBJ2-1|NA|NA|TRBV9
CASSAGTPGNEQFF
TGTGCCAGCAGCGCAGGGACCCCGGGCAATGAGCAGTTCTTC
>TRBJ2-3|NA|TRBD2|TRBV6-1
CASSEALAGGTDTQYF
TGTGCCAGCAGTGAAGCGCTAGCGGGGGGCACAGATACGCAGTATTTT
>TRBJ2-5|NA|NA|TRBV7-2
CASSSEGETQYF
TGTGCCAGCAGCTCCGAGGGGGAGACCCAGTACTTC
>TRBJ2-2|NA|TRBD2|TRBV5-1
CASSLTSGGSGELFF
TGCGCCAGCAGCTTGACTAGCGGGGGCTCCGGGGAGCTGTTTTTT
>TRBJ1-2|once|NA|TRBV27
CASSVSGRESGYTF
TGTGCCAGCAGTGTTTCTGGCAGGGAGAGTGGCTACACCTTC
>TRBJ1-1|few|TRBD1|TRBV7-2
CASSPGGAKRGAFF
TGTGCCAGCAGCCCAGGGGGGGCCAAACGGGGAGCTTTCTTT
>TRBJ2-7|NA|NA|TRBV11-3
CASSSRTVPDEQYF
TGTGCCAGCAGCTCTAGGACAGTCCCCGACGAGCAGTACTTC
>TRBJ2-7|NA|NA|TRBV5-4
CASSLSGGEQYF
TGTGCCAGCAGCTTGTCCGGGGGCGAGCAGTACTTC
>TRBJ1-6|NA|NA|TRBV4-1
CASSTERSRGQLSSYNSPLHF
TGCGCCAGCAGCACTGAAAGGTCAAGGGGCCAACTCAGCTCCTATAATTCACCCCTCCACTTT
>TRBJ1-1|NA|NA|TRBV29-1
CSASGGLAAAFF
TGCAGCGCATCGGGGGGCCTGGCGGCGGCTTTCTTT
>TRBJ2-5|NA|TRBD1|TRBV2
CASREQGPDMTQYF
TGTGCCAGCAGGGAACAGGGGCCGGATATGACCCAGTACTTC
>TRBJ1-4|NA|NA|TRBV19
CASSPVEGGGEKLFF
TGTGCCAGTAGCCCCGTAGAGGGGGGAGGTGAAAAACTGTTTTTT
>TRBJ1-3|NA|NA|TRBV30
CAWSVSRGSGNTIYF
TGTGCCTGGAGTGTCTCCAGAGGCTCTGGAAACACCATATATTTT
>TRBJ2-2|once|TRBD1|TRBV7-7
CASSPDRGTTGELFF
TGTGCTAGCAGCCCCGACAGGGGTACCACCGGGGAGCTGTTTTTT
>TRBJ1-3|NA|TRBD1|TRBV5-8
CASSRRQGRDTIYF
TGTGCCAGCAGCCGTAGACAGGGTCGAGACACCATATATTTT
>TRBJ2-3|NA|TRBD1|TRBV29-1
CSVDRGTDTQYF
TGCAGCGTCGACAGGGGCACAGATACGCAGTATTTT